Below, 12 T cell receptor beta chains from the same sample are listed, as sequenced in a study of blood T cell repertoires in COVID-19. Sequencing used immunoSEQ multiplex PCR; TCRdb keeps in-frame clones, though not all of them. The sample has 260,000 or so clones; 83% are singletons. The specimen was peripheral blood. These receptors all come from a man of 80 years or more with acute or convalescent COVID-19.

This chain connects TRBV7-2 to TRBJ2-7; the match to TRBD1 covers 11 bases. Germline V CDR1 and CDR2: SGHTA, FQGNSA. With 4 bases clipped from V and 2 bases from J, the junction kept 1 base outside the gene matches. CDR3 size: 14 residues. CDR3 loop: CASSSGQGAYEQYF. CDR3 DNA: TGTGCCAGCAGCTCGGGACAGGGGGCCTACGAGCAGTACTTC.

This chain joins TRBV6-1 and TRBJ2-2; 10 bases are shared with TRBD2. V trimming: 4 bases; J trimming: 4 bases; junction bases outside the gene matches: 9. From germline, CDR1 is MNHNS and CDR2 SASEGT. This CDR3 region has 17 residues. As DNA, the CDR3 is TGTGCCAGCAGTGCCCAAGGACTAGCGGCCGGCACCGGGGAGCTGTTTTTT. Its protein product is CASSAQGLAAGTGELFF.

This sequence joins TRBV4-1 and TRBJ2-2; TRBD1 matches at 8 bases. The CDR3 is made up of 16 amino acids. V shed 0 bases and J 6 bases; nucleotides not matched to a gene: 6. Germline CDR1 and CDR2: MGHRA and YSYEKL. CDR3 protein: CASSQDSGGVSGELFF. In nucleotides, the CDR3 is TGCGCCAGCAGCCAAGATTCAGGGGGCGTCTCCGGGGAGCTGTTTTTT.

The CDR3 DNA reads as TGTGCCAGCGGGTCTGGTGACAGGGGCTGGACAGATACGCAGTATTTT. Protein sequence: CASGSGDRGWTDTQYF. This sequence joins TRBV2 and TRBJ2-3, with 8 bases lining up with TRBD1. Germline V CDR1 and CDR2: SNHLY, FYNNEI. The CDR3 totals 16 residues. The trim removed 8 bases at V and 3 bases at J, leaving 13 bases unmatched.

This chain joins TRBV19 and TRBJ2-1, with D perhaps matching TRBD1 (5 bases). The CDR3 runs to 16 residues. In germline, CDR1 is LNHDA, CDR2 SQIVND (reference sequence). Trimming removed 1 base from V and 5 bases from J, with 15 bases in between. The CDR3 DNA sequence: TGTGCCAGTAGTATAGTCGGCCAGGGTGGGGACAATGAGCAGTTCTTC. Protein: CASSIVGQGGDNEQFF.

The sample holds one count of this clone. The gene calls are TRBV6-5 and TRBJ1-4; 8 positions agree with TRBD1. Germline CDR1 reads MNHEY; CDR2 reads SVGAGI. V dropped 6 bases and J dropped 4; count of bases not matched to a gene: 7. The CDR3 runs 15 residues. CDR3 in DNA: TGTGCCAGCAGCCGTAAGGGACAGGTTAATGAAAAACTGTTTTTT. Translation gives CASSRKGQVNEKLFF.

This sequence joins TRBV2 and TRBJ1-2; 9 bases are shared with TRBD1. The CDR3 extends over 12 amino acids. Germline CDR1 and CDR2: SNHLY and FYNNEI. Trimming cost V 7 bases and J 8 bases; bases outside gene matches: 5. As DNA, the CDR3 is TGTGCCAGCACCACAGGGGGCCGCGGCTACACCTTC. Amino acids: CASTTGGRGYTF.

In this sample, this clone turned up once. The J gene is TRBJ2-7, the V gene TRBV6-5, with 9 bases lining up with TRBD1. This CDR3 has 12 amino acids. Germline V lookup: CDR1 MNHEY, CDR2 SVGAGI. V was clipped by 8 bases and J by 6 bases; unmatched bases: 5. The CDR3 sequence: CASVGTGFEQYF. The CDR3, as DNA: TGTGCCAGCGTGGGGACAGGGTTCGAGCAGTACTTC.

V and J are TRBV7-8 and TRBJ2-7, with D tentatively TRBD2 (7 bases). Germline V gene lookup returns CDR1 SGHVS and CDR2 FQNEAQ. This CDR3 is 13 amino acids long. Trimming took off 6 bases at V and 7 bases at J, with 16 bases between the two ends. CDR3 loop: CASSPGGGSEQYF. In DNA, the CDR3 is TGTGCCAGCAGTCCGGGGGGCGGTTCTGAGCAGTACTTC.

CDR3 coding DNA: TGTGCCAGCAGCCTGGGACAGGGTAGGGGAGAGACCCAGTACTTC. Its protein is CASSLGQGRGETQYF. V and J are TRBV27 and TRBJ2-5; 9 bases match TRBD1. CDR1 MNHEY and CDR2 SMNVEV come from the germline V gene (reference sequence). This CDR3 spans 15 amino acids. J was trimmed by 4 bases and V by 6 bases; bases with no gene match: 9.

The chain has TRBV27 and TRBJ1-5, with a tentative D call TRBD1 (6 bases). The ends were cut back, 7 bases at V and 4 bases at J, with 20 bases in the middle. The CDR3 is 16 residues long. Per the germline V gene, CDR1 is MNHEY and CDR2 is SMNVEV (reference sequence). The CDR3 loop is CASKVPATGRNQPQHF. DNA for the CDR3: TGTGCCAGCAAGGTTCCGGCGACAGGACGAAATCAGCCCCAGCATTTT.

The CDR3 region is CASSPYNQPQHF. The CDR3 DNA is TGTGCCAGCAGTCCTTACAATCAGCCCCAGCATTTT. The genes are TRBV7-2 and TRBJ1-5; D is ambiguous. Germline CDR1 SGHTA, CDR2 FQGNSA. The CDR3 is 12 residues long. V lost 6 bases and J 3 bases, leaving 6 bases between the germline ends.